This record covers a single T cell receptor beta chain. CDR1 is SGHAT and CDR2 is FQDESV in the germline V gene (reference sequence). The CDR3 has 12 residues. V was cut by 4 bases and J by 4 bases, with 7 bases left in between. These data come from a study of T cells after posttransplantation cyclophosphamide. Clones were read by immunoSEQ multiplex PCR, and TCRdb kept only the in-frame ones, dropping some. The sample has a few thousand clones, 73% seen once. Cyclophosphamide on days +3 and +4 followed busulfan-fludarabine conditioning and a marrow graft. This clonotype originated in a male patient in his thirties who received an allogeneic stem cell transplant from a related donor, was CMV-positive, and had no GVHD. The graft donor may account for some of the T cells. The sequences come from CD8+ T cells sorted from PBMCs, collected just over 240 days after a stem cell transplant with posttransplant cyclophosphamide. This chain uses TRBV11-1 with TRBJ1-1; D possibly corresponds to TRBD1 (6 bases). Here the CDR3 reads CASSYRVTEAFF. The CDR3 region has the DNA TGTGCCAGCAGCTACAGGGTCACTGAAGCTTTCTTT.